Shown below are 5 T cell receptor beta chains from a single sample sequenced in a study of shared clonotypes between healthy human individuals. Only in-frame clones appear in the TCRdb table, and some are missing; sequencing was by immunoSEQ multiplex PCR. The data contain about 490,000 clones, around four fifths of them singletons. Sequenced sample: PBMCs. These receptors were taken from a woman aged 40 to 55 in good health. Some clones in this sample may be carry-over from other donors' samples.

The chain links TRBV4-3 to TRBJ2-3; 8 bases are shared with TRBD1. Germline V lookup: CDR1 LGHNA, CDR2 YSLEER. This CDR3 has 17 amino acids. J gave up 2 bases and V 0 bases, and 7 bases lay outside the gene matches. The CDR3 reads CASSQDWGQEITDTQYF. CDR3 sequence (DNA): TGCGCCAGCAGCCAAGATTGGGGACAGGAGATCACAGATACGCAGTATTTT.

The chain links TRBV7-9 to TRBJ1-1, with D hard to call. Trimming removed 5 bases at V and 5 bases at J, with 18 bases between. Germline CDR1 and CDR2: SEHNR and FQNEAQ (reference sequence). This CDR3 spans 15 amino acids. DNA of the CDR3: TGTGCCAGCAGCCCCCGGGGAGGGAGGGAGACTGAAGCTTTCTTT. It specifies CASSPRGGRETEAFF.

The rearrangement joins TRBV27 to TRBJ2-2; D is perhaps TRBD1 or TRBD2 (6 bases each). V lost 7 bases, J lost 2 bases, and 14 bases lay in between. The CDR3 length is 15 residues. Germline V lookup: CDR1 MNHEY, CDR2 SMNVEV (reference sequence). The CDR3 nucleotides are TGTGCCAGCAAAAGCGGAGGGACAAACACCGGGGAGCTGTTTTTT. Translating it yields CASKSGGTNTGELFF.

The gene calls are TRBV7-8 and TRBJ2-2; 13 bases align to TRBD2. From germline, CDR1 is SGHVS and CDR2 FQNEAQ. The V gene end was trimmed by 5 bases and the J gene end by 4 bases; junction bases not matched to a gene: 4. The length of the CDR3 is 16 residues. The chain's CDR3 is CASSVLAGGSTGELFF. The CDR3 nucleotides are TGTGCCAGCAGCGTACTAGCGGGAGGGTCCACCGGGGAGCTGTTTTTT.

A word on this clone: This same CDR3 is encoded by further DNA sequences in the sample. J is TRBJ2-7 and V is TRBV28, with 11 nucleotides matching TRBD2. In germline, CDR1 is MDHEN, CDR2 SYDVKM. Losses at the gene ends were 5 bases for V and 2 bases for J; bases not matched to a gene: 2. The CDR3 loop spans 14 amino acids. CDR3 nucleotides: TGTGCCAGCAGTACGACTAGCGGGGCCTACGAGCAGTACTTC. Its protein is CASSTTSGAYEQYF.